This TCR beta chain was captured in a study of T-cell memory formation after mild COVID-19. Germline values: CDR1 LGHNA, CDR2 YSLEER. The J segment lost 2 bases and the V segment lost 4 bases, leaving 4 bases of the junction unmatched. This CDR3 spans 14 amino acids. This clonotype was counted at least ten times. Its antigen is still unknown. General study points: There was a balanced CD4/CD8 profile in clones contracting day 15 to 85, and later expanders leaned CD4+.

Each CDR3 protein is one row after TCRdb ran MiXCR on the 5' RACE reads. The top ten hold 20% to 25% of the sample, which has hundreds of thousands of distinct CDR3 sequences, about a sixth seen once. J is TRBJ2-7 and V is TRBV4-3; the match to TRBD1 covers 8 bases. The sequence was obtained from a man between 18 and 35 years old who had mild COVID-19 (a few samples of this study predate the infection). Cell type and time point are not known. Specimen: PBMCs or a T cell subset sorted from them (not recorded which). The CDR3 DNA reads as TGCGCCAGCAGCCTCGACAGGGGTACCTACGAGCAGTACTTC. As protein: CASSLDRGTYEQYF.